These T cell receptor beta chains were read from a single sample in a study of blood T cell repertoires in COVID-19. Assay: immunoSEQ multiplex PCR; the TCRdb copy retains only in-frame clones and omits some. Of around 280,000 clones listed, 85% to 90% are singletons. The sample comprised PBMCs or T cells enriched from blood (not recorded which). The receptors originated from a woman aged 18-35 years with acute COVID-19. The CDR3 runs from the conserved cysteine through the conserved F or W. A D gene is named only where the DNA matches it firmly. A clone size is listed for some rows: how often the clone was seen (once, few, many), or a class if it is expanded.

d_gene	j_gene	abundance	v_gene	CDR3nt	CDR3aa
TRBD1	TRBJ1-6	.	TRBV7-9	TGTGCCAGCAGCTTAGGAAGAACAGGGGTGAATTCACCCCTCCACTTT	CASSLGRTGVNSPLHF
TRBD2	TRBJ2-3	.	TRBV7-9	TGTGCCAGCAGCCCCCTCTTGGGGGGGACGCAGTATTTT	CASSPLLGGTQYF
TRBD2	TRBJ2-7	.	TRBV19	TGTGCCAGTAGTATATGGCTCGCGGGAGGCTACGAGCAGTACTTC	CASSIWLAGGYEQYF
.	TRBJ1-5	once	TRBV6-5	TGTGCCAGCAGTTACTCCGGCAGGGGAAGCAATCAGCCCCAGCATTTT	CASSYSGRGSNQPQHF
.	TRBJ1-6	once	TRBV7-8	TGTGCCAGCAGACCGGAGGGCTCCTATAATTCACCCCTCCACTTT	CASRPEGSYNSPLHF
.	TRBJ2-5	.	TRBV27	TGTGCCAGCAGTTCCTACAGGGTGGGAGTGGAGACCCAGTACTTC	CASSSYRVGVETQYF
TRBD1	TRBJ2-1	.	TRBV10-3	TGTGCCATCAGTGAGACAGGGGGCCGGTTTTTCAATGAGCAGTTCTTC	CAISETGGRFFNEQFF
TRBD1	TRBJ2-3	.	TRBV30	TGTGCCTGGACCCTGACAGGGGTGGGCACAGATACGCAGTATTTT	CAWTLTGVGTDTQYF
TRBD2	TRBJ2-1	.	TRBV28	TGTGCCAGCAGTCCTCTAGCGGGAGGGCCAAACAATGAGCAGTTCTTC	CASSPLAGGPNNEQFF
TRBD2	TRBJ2-4	.	TRBV2	TGTGCCAGCAGTGAATTGGGTAGCGGGAGGGCCATAGCCAAAAACATTCAGTACTTC	CASSELGSGRAIAKNIQYF
TRBD2	TRBJ2-3	.	TRBV2	TGTGCCAGCAGTGGTGAGACTAGCAATACGCAGTATTTT	CASSGETSNTQYF
.	TRBJ1-1	once	TRBV7-9	TGTGCCAGCAGCCGACAGGAGAACACTGAAGCTTTCTTT	CASSRQENTEAFF
TRBD1	TRBJ1-5	.	TRBV29-1	TGCAGCACCCGGGACAGCTACAATCAGCCCCAGCATTTT	CSTRDSYNQPQHF
TRBD1	TRBJ2-3	.	TRBV7-9	TGTGCCAGCAGCCTCCTCAGGGGGCCTAGCACAGATACGCAGTATTTT	CASSLLRGPSTDTQYF
TRBD1	TRBJ2-7	once	TRBV5-1	TGCGCCAGCAGCTCCTTACAGGGGGAACGCTACGAGCAGTACTTC	CASSSLQGERYEQYF
TRBD2	TRBJ2-5	.	TRBV7-2	TGTGCCAGCAGCCTTAGCGGGGGGGCCCAGTACTTC	CASSLSGGAQYF
.	TRBJ2-5	.	TRBV19	TGTGCCAGTAGTATGATGCCCTGGAGGGAGACCCAGTACTTC	CASSMMPWRETQYF
.	TRBJ2-3	.	TRBV11-1	TGTGCCAGCAACCAAAACAGGGTTCTAGGAGATACGCAGTATTTT	CASNQNRVLGDTQYF